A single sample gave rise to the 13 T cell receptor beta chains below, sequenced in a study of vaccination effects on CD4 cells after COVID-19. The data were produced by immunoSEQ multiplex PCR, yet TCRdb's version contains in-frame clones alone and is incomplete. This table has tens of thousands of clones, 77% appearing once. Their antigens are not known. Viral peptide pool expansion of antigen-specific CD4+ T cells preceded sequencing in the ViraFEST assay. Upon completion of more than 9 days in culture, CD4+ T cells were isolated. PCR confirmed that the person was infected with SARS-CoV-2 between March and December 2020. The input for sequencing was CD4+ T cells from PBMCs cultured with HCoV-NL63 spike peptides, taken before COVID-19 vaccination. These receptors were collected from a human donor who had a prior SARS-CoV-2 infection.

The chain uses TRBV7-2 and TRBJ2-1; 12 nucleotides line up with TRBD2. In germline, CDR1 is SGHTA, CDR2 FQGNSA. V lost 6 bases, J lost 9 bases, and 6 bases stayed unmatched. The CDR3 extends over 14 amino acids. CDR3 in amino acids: CASRQTSGSLEQFF. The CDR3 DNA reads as TGTGCCAGCAGACAGACTAGCGGGAGTCTTGAGCAGTTCTTC.

DNA for the CDR3: TGTGCCAGCAGCTTATCCGGGGGACTGTTTAATGAGCAGTTCTTC. Its protein product is CASSLSGGLFNEQFF. The chain combines TRBV7-2 with TRBJ2-1, with a possible D match to TRBD2 (6 bases). Trimming removed 2 bases from V and 7 bases from J, with 15 bases in between. The CDR3 extends over 15 amino acids. Germline assignment: CDR1 SGHTA and CDR2 FQGNSA. The whole variable domain, filled in from reference TRBV7-2 and TRBJ2-1, reads GAGVSQSPSNKVTEKGKDVELRCDPISGHTALYWYRQSLGQGLEFLIYFQGNSAPDKSGLPSDRFSAERTGGSVSTLTIQRTQQEDSAVYLCASSLSGGLFNEQFFGPGTRLTVL.

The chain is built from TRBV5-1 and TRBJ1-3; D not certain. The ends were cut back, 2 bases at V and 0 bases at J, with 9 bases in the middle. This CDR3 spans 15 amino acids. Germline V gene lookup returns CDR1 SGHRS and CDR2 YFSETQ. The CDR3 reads CASSFAGDSGNTIYF. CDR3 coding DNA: TGCGCCAGCAGCTTCGCGGGCGACTCTGGAAACACCATATATTTT. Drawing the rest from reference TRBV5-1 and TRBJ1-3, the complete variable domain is KAGVTQTPRYLIKTRGQQVTLSCSPISGHRSVSWYQQTPGQGLQFLFEYFSETQRNKGNFPGRFSGRQFSNSRSEMNVSTLELGDSALYLCASSFAGDSGNTIYFGEGSWLTVV.

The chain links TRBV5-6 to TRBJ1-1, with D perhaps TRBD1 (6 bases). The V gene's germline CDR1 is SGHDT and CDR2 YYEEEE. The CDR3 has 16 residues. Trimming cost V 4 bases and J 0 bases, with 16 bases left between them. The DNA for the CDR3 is TGTGCCAGCAGCCGATTCGAACAGGGAATGAACACTGAAGCTTTCTTT. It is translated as CASSRFEQGMNTEAFF.

CDR3 in amino acids: CASSFYNEQFF. The CDR3, as DNA: TGTGCCAGCAGTTTTTACAATGAGCAGTTCTTC. V and J are TRBV12-3 or TRBV12-4 and TRBJ2-1; the D is unclear. Trimming took 3 bases from V and 4 from J, leaving 1 base between them. This CDR3 contains 11 residues.

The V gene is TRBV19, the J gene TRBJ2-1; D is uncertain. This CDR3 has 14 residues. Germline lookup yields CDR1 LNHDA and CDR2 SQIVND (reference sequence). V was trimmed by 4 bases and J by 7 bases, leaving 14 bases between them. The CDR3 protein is CASSKLHSVNEQFF. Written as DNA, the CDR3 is TGTGCCAGTAGTAAGCTACACAGTGTGAATGAGCAGTTCTTC.

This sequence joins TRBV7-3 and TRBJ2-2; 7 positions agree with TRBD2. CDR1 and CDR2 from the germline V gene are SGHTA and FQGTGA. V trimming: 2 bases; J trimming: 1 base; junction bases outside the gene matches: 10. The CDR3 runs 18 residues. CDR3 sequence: CASSLYRGSSGNTGELFF. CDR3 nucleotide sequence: TGTGCCAGCAGCTTATATCGAGGGTCTAGCGGGAACACCGGGGAGCTGTTTTTT.

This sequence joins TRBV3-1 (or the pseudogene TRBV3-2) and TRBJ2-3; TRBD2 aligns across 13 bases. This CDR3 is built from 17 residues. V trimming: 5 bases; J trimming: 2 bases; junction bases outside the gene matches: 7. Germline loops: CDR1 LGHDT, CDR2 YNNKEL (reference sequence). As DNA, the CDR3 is TGTGCCAGCAGCTTAGGGGGGACTAGCGGGATCACAGATACGCAGTATTTT. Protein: CASSLGGTSGITDTQYF.

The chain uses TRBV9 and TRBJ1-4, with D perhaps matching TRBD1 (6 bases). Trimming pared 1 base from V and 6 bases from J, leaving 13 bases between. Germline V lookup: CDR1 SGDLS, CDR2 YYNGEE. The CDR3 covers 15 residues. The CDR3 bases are TGTGCCAGCAGCGTACGGGGGGCGTTGGATGAAAAACTGTTTTTT. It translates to CASSVRGALDEKLFF.

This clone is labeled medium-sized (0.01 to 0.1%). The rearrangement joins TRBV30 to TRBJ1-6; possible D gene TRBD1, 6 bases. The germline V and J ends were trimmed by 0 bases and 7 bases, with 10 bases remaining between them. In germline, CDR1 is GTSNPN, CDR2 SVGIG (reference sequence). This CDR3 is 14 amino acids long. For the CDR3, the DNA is TGTGCCTGGAGTGTGGGGGGCCGGAATTCACCCCTCCACTTT. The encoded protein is CAWSVGGRNSPLHF. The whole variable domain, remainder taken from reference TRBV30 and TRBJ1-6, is SQTIHQWPATLVQPVGSPLSLECTVEGTSNPNLYWYRQAAGRGLQLLFYSVGIGQISSEVPQNLSASRPQDRQFILSSKKLLLSDSGFYLCAWSVGGRNSPLHFGNGTRLTVT.

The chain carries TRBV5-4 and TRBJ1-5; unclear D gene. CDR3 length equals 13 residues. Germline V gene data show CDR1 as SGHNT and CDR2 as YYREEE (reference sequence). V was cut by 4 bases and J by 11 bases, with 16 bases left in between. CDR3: CASSAGPKWAQHF. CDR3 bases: TGTGCCAGCAGCGCAGGACCTAAGTGGGCCCAGCATTTT. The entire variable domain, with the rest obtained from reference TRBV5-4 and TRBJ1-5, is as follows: ETGVTQSPTHLIKTRGQQVTLRCSSQSGHNTVSWYQQALGQGPQFIFQYYREEENGRGNFPPRFSGLQFPNYSSELNVNALELDDSALYLCASSAGPKWAQHFGDGTRLSIL.

DNA for the CDR3: TGTGCCAGCAGCTGGTGGGAAGATACGCAGTATTTT. Translating it yields CASSWWEDTQYF. This chain connects TRBV7-9 to TRBJ2-3; D is unresolved. CDR3 length: 12 residues. Trimming removed 4 bases at V and 5 bases at J, with 7 bases between. The germline gives CDR1 SEHNR, CDR2 FQNEAQ (reference sequence).

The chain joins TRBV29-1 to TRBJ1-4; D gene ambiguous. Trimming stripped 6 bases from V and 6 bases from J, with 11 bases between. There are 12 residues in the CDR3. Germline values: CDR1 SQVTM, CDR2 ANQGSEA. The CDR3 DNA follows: TGCAGCGTGTCCATACAAGATGAAAAACTGTTTTTT. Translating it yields CSVSIQDEKLFF.